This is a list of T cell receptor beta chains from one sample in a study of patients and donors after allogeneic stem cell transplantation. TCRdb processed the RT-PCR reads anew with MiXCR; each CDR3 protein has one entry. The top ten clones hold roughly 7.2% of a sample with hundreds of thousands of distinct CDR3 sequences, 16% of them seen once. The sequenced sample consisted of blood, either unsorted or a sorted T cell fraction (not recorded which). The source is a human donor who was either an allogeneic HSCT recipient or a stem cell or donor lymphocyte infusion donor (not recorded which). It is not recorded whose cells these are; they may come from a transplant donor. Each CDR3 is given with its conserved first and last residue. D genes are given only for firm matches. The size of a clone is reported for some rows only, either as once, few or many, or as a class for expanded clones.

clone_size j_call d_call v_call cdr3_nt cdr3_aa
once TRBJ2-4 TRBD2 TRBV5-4 TGTGCCAGCAGCCCCGGGACTACGGCCAAAAACATTCAGTACTTC CASSPGTTAKNIQYF
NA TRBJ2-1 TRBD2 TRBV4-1 TGCGCCAGCAGGCCTTTAGCGGGAGTTAGAAATGAGCAGTTCTTC CASRPLAGVRNEQFF
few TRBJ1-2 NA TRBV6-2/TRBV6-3 TGTGCCAGCAGTTACCCGCAGTTCTATGGCTACACCTTC CASSYPQFYGYTF
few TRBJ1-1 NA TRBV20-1 TGCAGTGCTAGAGATGCTGGGAGGGCGAACACTGAAGCTTTCTTT CSARDAGRANTEAFF
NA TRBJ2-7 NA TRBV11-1 TGTGCCAGCAGCAGCCGCATAGGGGACCCGCAGTACTTC CASSSRIGDPQYF
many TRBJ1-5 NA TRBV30 TGTGCCTGGAGAGTGGGCGGAGTTTTCCATTTT CAWRVGGVFHF
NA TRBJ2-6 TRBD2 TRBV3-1 TGTGCCAGCAAAACAGCGGGGGGCTCTGGGGCCAACGTCCTGACTTTC CASKTAGGSGANVLTF
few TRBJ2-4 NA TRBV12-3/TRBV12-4 TGTGCCAGCAGTTTCGGGCTTTCACCGGCCAAAAACATTCAGTACTTC CASSFGLSPAKNIQYF
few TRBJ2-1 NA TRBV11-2 TGTGCCAGCAGCACTTTAGGGGATGAGCAGTTCTTC CASSTLGDEQFF
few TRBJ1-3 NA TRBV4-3 TGCGCCAGCAGCCAAGATGAAGACAGAGGAAACACCATATATTTT CASSQDEDRGNTIYF
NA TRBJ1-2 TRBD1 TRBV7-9 TGTGCCAGCAGCCGGACGACAGGGGGCGATGGCTACACCTTC CASSRTTGGDGYTF
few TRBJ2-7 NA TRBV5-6 TGTGCCAGCAGCTTGGGGGTAGGGAGTCCCTACGAGCAGTACTTC CASSLGVGSPYEQYF
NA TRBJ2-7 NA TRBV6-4 TGTGCCAGCAGTGAACTAGGGAGCTCCTACGAGCAGTACTTC CASSELGSSYEQYF
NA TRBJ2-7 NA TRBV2 TGTGCCAGCAGTGAACAGTTTGGACGGCAGAGCTCCTACGAGCAGTACTTC CASSEQFGRQSSYEQYF
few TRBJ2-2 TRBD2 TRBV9 TGTGCCAGCAGCGTAACGGGAGGCCTGTTCGGGGAGCTGTTTTTT CASSVTGGLFGELFF
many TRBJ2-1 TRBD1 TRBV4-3 TGCGCCAGCAGCCAAGATCTAAAGGCTTACGGACAGGGTGTCGATGAGCAGTTCTTC CASSQDLKAYGQGVDEQFF
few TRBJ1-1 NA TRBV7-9 TGTGCCAGCAGCTTAGAGGTTGGGCTGGAAGCTTTCTTT CASSLEVGLEAFF
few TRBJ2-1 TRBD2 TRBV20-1 TGCAGTGCTACCCGGACTAGCGGGAGGGTAGGTAATGAGCAGTTCTTC CSATRTSGRVGNEQFF
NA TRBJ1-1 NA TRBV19 TGTGCCAGTAGTAAGCCGGGAGACACTGAAGCTTTCTTT CASSKPGDTEAFF
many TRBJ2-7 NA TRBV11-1 TGTGCCAGCAGCTTATGGGCAGGTTCCTCCTACGAGCAGTACTTC CASSLWAGSSYEQYF
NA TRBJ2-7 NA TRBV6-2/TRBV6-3 TGTGCCAGCAGCCCTCGAGCGGGCCTCTCCTACGAGCAGTACTTC CASSPRAGLSYEQYF
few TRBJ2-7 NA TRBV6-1 TGTGCCAGCAAACAACAGGATGGGTCCTACGAGCAGTACTTC CASKQQDGSYEQYF
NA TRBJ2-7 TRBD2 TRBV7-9 TGTGCCAGCAGCTTAGCCCCACCGGGACTAGCTCACGAGCAGTACTTC CASSLAPPGLAHEQYF
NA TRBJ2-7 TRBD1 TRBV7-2 TGTGCCAGCAGCCTTCACCCCCCGACAGGGAACGAGCAGTACTTC CASSLHPPTGNEQYF
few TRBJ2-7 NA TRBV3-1 TGTGCCAGCAGCCTGCTGAGAGGGGGGCAGTACTTC CASSLLRGGQYF
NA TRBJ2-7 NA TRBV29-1 TGCAGCGTTGGTCGGGGGGCACACGAGCAGTACTTC CSVGRGAHEQYF